Listed below are T cell receptor beta chains from one sample, sequenced in a study of blood T cell repertoires in COVID-19. Produced via immunoSEQ multiplex PCR; TCRdb's table is partial and in-frame only. The sample has 95,000 to 150,000 clones, about 91% seen once; the top ten hold 0.75% to 0.9%. The sample was peripheral blood. The receptors were sampled from a woman aged 50 to 60 with active or convalescent COVID-19. CDR3s include the opening cysteine and the closing phenylalanine or tryptophan. A D gene is named only where the DNA matches it firmly. Some rows have no size entry. The others give once, few or many, or a class for an expanded clone.

D gene,J gene,V gene,clone size,CDR3 protein,CDR3 DNA
TRBD2,TRBJ2-5,TRBV7-8,.,CASSTRTSIKTQYF,TGTGCCAGCAGCACTAGGACTAGCATAAAGACCCAGTACTTC
TRBD2,TRBJ2-3,TRBV5-6,.,CASSLGLAGWDTQYF,TGTGCCAGCAGCTTGGGGTTAGCGGGATGGGATACGCAGTATTTT
TRBD2,TRBJ2-1,TRBV7-9,.,CASSFTSGAYNEQFF,TGTGCCAGCAGCTTTACTAGCGGAGCCTACAATGAGCAGTTCTTC
TRBD2,TRBJ2-2,TRBV19,.,CASSTGLAGPPNTGELFF,TGTGCCAGTAGTACGGGACTAGCGGGACCCCCGAACACCGGGGAGCTGTTTTTT
.,TRBJ2-1,TRBV14,.,CASSPDLGRWNEQFF,TGTGCCAGCAGCCCCGACTTGGGGAGGTGGAATGAGCAGTTCTTC
.,TRBJ2-2,TRBV30,.,CAWKRQAMNTGELFF,TGTGCCTGGAAGCGACAGGCAATGAACACCGGGGAGCTGTTTTTT
TRBD1,TRBJ2-7,TRBV9,.,CASSVGDRVSEQYF,TGTGCCAGCAGCGTGGGGGACAGGGTAAGCGAGCAGTACTTC
TRBD2,TRBJ2-1,TRBV4-3,.,CASSQDRTSGNYNEQFF,TGCGCCAGCAGCCAAGATCGGACTAGCGGAAACTACAATGAGCAGTTCTTC
.,TRBJ1-5,TRBV7-8,few,CASSLVSQGKQPQHF,TGTGCCAGCAGCTTAGTTTCCCAGGGGAAGCAGCCCCAGCATTTT
.,TRBJ1-5,TRBV3-1/TRBV3-2,.,CASSQGYGPEGYGYQPQHF,TGTGCCAGCAGCCAAGGATACGGCCCGGAGGGTTACGGGTATCAGCCCCAGCATTTT
.,TRBJ2-3,TRBV28,.,CASSFPGIRPDTQYF,TGTGCCAGCAGTTTTCCCGGGATTCGGCCAGATACGCAGTATTTT
.,TRBJ2-7,TRBV6-2/TRBV6-3,few,CASSYGQVNEQYF,TGTGCCAGCAGTTACGGGCAGGTCAACGAGCAGTACTTC
.,TRBJ1-1,TRBV10-2,.,CASRSGNTEAFF,TGCGCCAGCAGGTCAGGAAACACTGAAGCTTTCTTT
TRBD2,TRBJ2-7,TRBV7-2,.,CASSLRGSGRNDEQYF,TGTGCCAGCAGCCTCCGGGGTAGCGGGAGGAACGACGAGCAGTACTTC
.,TRBJ2-3,TRBV7-2,.,CASSLVQGADTQYF,TGTGCCAGCAGCTTAGTGCAGGGTGCAGATACGCAGTATTTT
TRBD2,TRBJ2-5,TRBV19,.,CASSIGGSGSQETQYF,TGTGCCAGTAGTATAGGGGGTAGCGGGTCCCAAGAGACCCAGTACTTC
TRBD2,TRBJ2-1,TRBV7-7,.,CASSLYGGRAHEQFF,TGTGCTAGCAGCTTATACGGCGGGAGGGCCCATGAGCAGTTCTTC
.,TRBJ2-6,TRBV6-2/TRBV6-3,.,CASSPHFSGANVLTF,TGTGCCAGCAGCCCCCACTTCTCTGGGGCCAACGTCCTGACTTTC
TRBD2,TRBJ2-3,TRBV27,.,CASSSALAGARRFTDTQYF,TGTGCCAGCAGTTCGGCGCTAGCGGGAGCAAGGAGATTCACAGATACGCAGTATTTT
.,TRBJ1-1,TRBV12-3/TRBV12-4,.,CASSLVENTEAFF,TGTGCCAGCAGTTTAGTAGAGAACACTGAAGCTTTCTTT
TRBD2,TRBJ2-1,TRBV7-9,.,CASMGLAASYNEQFF,TGTGCCAGCATGGGACTAGCGGCCTCCTACAATGAGCAGTTCTTC
.,TRBJ2-3,TRBV9,.,CASSVAPTSWSTDTQYF,TGTGCCAGCAGCGTAGCCCCGACTAGTTGGAGCACAGATACGCAGTATTTT
.,TRBJ1-2,TRBV6-1,few,CASSAGGLRANYGYTF,TGTGCCAGCAGTGCCGGGGGACTCCGAGCTAACTATGGCTACACCTTC
TRBD2,TRBJ2-1,TRBV19,.,CASKLAGDPYNEQFF,TGTGCCAGTAAGCTAGCGGGAGACCCCTACAATGAGCAGTTCTTC
TRBD2,TRBJ2-7,TRBV10-2,.,CASSESPSGGYEQYF,TGCGCCAGCAGTGAGTCCCCTAGCGGGGGCTACGAGCAGTACTTC
TRBD2,TRBJ2-7,TRBV5-6,.,CASSLWAGGGYEQYF,TGTGCCAGCAGCTTGTGGGCGGGAGGGGGATACGAGCAGTACTTC
TRBD2,TRBJ2-7,TRBV10-3,.,CAISEPRLAGAPYEQYF,TGTGCCATCAGTGAGCCGAGACTAGCGGGCGCGCCCTACGAGCAGTACTTC
.,TRBJ2-3,TRBV15,.,CATSRDRISTDTQYF,TGTGCCACCAGCAGAGACAGGATCAGCACAGATACGCAGTATTTT
TRBD2,TRBJ2-7,TRBV7-2,.,CASSTPLAGDSPYYEQYF,TGTGCCAGCAGCACTCCACTAGCGGGAGATTCCCCTTACTACGAGCAGTACTTC
.,TRBJ1-3,TRBV5-1,.,CASSTGSGNTIYF,TGCGCCAGCAGCACTGGCTCTGGAAACACCATATATTTT
TRBD1,TRBJ1-1,TRBV2,.,CASSVPGQGNTEAFF,TGTGCCAGCAGCGTACCGGGACAGGGGAACACTGAAGCTTTCTTT
TRBD1,TRBJ1-4,TRBV28,.,CASSFRGDEKLFF,TGTGCCAGCAGTTTCAGGGGGGATGAAAAACTGTTTTTT
TRBD1,TRBJ2-4,TRBV4-1,.,CASSQDLQGSGNIQYF,TGCGCCAGCAGCCAAGACCTACAGGGGAGTGGGAACATTCAGTACTTC
TRBD2,TRBJ2-3,TRBV7-3,.,CASSPGLAYSTDTQYF,TGTGCCAGCAGCCCAGGACTAGCTTATAGCACAGATACGCAGTATTTT
TRBD2,TRBJ2-5,TRBV28,.,CASSLGGSGETQYF,TGTGCCAGCAGTTTAGGCGGGAGCGGAGAGACCCAGTACTTC
.,TRBJ2-5,TRBV19,.,CASSQARETQYF,TGTGCCAGTAGCCAAGCGCGGGAGACCCAGTACTTC
.,TRBJ2-7,TRBV19,.,CASSASDYLRSYEQYF,TGTGCCAGTAGCGCTTCGGACTACCTACGCTCCTACGAGCAGTACTTC
.,TRBJ2-5,TRBV10-1,.,CASRDCRGRRGETQYF,TGCGCCAGCAGAGATTGCCGCGGACGGAGGGGAGAGACCCAGTACTTC
TRBD2,TRBJ2-3,TRBV29-1,once,CSAGLAGGTDTQYF,TGCAGCGCCGGACTAGCGGGGGGCACAGATACGCAGTATTTT
TRBD2,TRBJ2-3,TRBV11-2,.,CASSLSGRRHTQYF,TGTGCCAGCAGCTTAAGCGGGAGGCGGCATACGCAGTATTTT
.,TRBJ2-7,TRBV4-2,.,CASSQGQGTYEQYF,TGTGCCAGCAGCCAAGGGCAGGGTACCTACGAGCAGTACTTC
TRBD2,TRBJ2-2,TRBV11-3,.,CASSLTWGAGENTGELFF,TGTGCCAGCAGCTTAACTTGGGGAGCGGGAGAGAACACCGGGGAGCTGTTTTTT
.,TRBJ1-6,TRBV7-9,.,CASSLGGRPLHF,TGTGCCAGCAGCTTAGGAGGGAGGCCCCTCCACTTT